This entry lists 24 T cell receptor beta chains sequenced from one sample in a study of identical twins. TCRdb used MiXCR to reprocess the 5' RACE reads, holding one entry per CDR3 protein. The sample records 200,000 to 250,000 distinct CDR3 sequences, around 6.8% being singletons. These sequences were also reported in another study, on yellow fever vaccine responses in identical twins.

Sequenced input: memory (CD45RO+) T cells sorted from blood. The source of these receptors is a young woman in good health.

This clonotype was detected only a few times. The CDR3 loop is CASRVAGSNYEQYF. In nucleotides, the CDR3 is TGTGCCAGCAGGGTAGCGGGGAGCAACTACGAGCAGTACTTC. This rearrangement joins TRBV28 to TRBJ2-7; 8 nucleotides match TRBD2. The CDR3 runs to 14 residues. V lost 6 bases, J lost 3 bases, and 7 bases stayed unmatched. From germline, CDR1 is MDHEN and CDR2 SYDVKM. Full variable domain (rest looked up from reference TRBV28 and TRBJ2-7): DVKVTQSSRYLVKRTGEKVFLECVQDMDHENMFWYRQDPGLGLRLIYFSYDVKMKEKGDIPEGYSVSREKKERFSLILESASTNQTSMYLCASRVAGSNYEQYFGPGTRLTVT.

This clonotype appeared a few times. The chain uses TRBV19 and TRBJ2-7; no firm D call. This CDR3 has 13 amino acids. V was trimmed by 5 bases and J by 1 base, leaving 9 bases between them. Germline CDR1 LNHDA, CDR2 SQIVND (reference sequence). CDR3 sequence (DNA): TGTGCCAGTAGTCCCTTGACTTCCTACGAGCAGTACTTC. This sequence encodes CASSPLTSYEQYF.

The table lists this clonotype with many counts. The chain links TRBV3-1 to TRBJ2-5; D remains ambiguous. Per the germline V gene, CDR1 is LGHDT and CDR2 is YNNKEL (reference sequence). The germline V and J ends were trimmed by 3 bases and 4 bases, with 6 bases remaining between them. This CDR3 has 12 amino acids. The DNA of the CDR3 is TGTGCCAGCAGCCAGATGTTAGAGACCCAGTACTTC. Translated, it gives CASSQMLETQYF.

This clonotype was detected many times. The chain employs TRBV14 and TRBJ2-5; 12 bases line up with TRBD1. The CDR3 loop spans 17 amino acids. CDR1 is SGHDN and CDR2 is FVKESK in the germline V gene. V trimming: 0 bases; J trimming: 6 bases; junction bases outside the gene matches: 8. The CDR3 DNA reads as TGTGCCAGCAGCCAAGACCACGGGACAGGGGGCTCGCAGACCCAGTACTTC. Translation: CASSQDHGTGGSQTQYF.

The chain recombines TRBV2 with TRBJ2-2, with D maybe TRBD1 (6 bases). The CDR3 is 14 residues long. Trimming removed 7 bases at V and 0 bases at J, with 9 bases between. The germline V gene has CDR1 SNHLY and CDR2 FYNNEI. CDR3 nucleotides: TGTGCCAGCATGTCAGGGGCGAACACCGGGGAGCTGTTTTTT. It codes for CASMSGANTGELFF.

The gene calls are TRBV25-1 and TRBJ1-1, with a weak D call TRBD1 (5 bases). The V end lost 6 bases, the J end lost 6 bases, and 14 bases lay between the germline ends. CDR1 is MGHDK and CDR2 is SYGVNS in the germline V gene. The CDR3 length is 13 residues. The CDR3 DNA sequence: TGTGCCAGCAGGAATACAGGAGGCCCTGAAGCTTTCTTT. Its translation is CASRNTGGPEAFF.

This clonotype was counted many times. This chain joins TRBV4-2 and TRBJ2-7; a possible D gene is TRBD1 (6 bases). This CDR3 is 15 amino acids long. Trimming shortened V by 0 bases and J by 0 bases, and 9 bases separated the two germline ends. Germline V gives CDR1 LGHNA, CDR2 YNFKEQ. CDR3 amino acids: CASSQEQGTSYEQYF. The CDR3 coding sequence is TGTGCCAGCAGCCAAGAACAGGGAACCTCCTACGAGCAGTACTTC.

This clonotype has ten or more counts. The chain carries TRBV4-2 and TRBJ2-1; tentatively, D is TRBD1 (5 bases). Between the trimmed V and J ends, which lost 1 base and 9 bases, there was a span of 10 bases. This CDR3 is 13 amino acids long. The germline V gene has CDR1 LGHNA and CDR2 YNFKEQ. The CDR3 DNA sequence: TGTGCCAGCAGCCAAGCGAAGGGGCCTGAGCAGTTCTTC. Amino acid sequence: CASSQAKGPEQFF.

This clonotype showed up just a few times. Given a much more abundant clone one base away, this may be a read error. The chain combines TRBV3-1 with TRBJ1-2; no definite D call. CDR3 length equals 15 residues. Trimming pared 0 bases from V and 6 bases from J, leaving 14 bases between. The germline V gene encodes CDR1 LGHDT and CDR2 YNNKEL (reference sequence). The CDR3 protein is CASSQDLRHYDGYTF. DNA of the CDR3: TGTGCCAGCAGCCAAGATCTACGACACTACGATGGCTACACCTTC.

This clonotype was recorded a few times. This rearrangement joins TRBV11-2 to TRBJ2-4; unclear D gene. The V end lost 1 base, the J end lost 0 bases, and 7 bases lay between the germline ends. Germline assignment: CDR1 SGHAT and CDR2 FQNNGV. This CDR3 region has 15 residues. The CDR3 reads CASSLGLSAKNIQYF. DNA of the CDR3: TGTGCCAGCAGCTTAGGTTTGTCAGCCAAAAACATTCAGTACTTC.

This chain connects TRBV24-1 to TRBJ1-2, with TRBD1 identical over 8 bases. V trimming: 5 bases; J trimming: 6 bases; junction bases outside the gene matches: 4. Germline V gene lookup returns CDR1 KGHDR and CDR2 SFDVKD. CDR3 length: 13 residues. CDR3 sequence (DNA): TGTGCCACCAGTGCCTCGGACAGGGATGGCTACACCTTC. Encoded protein: CATSASDRDGYTF.

This clonotype was detected only a few times. The J gene is TRBJ2-7, the V gene TRBV6-1; TRBD1 matches at 7 bases. J lost 2 bases, V lost 4 bases, and 5 bases had no gene match. There are 14 residues in the CDR3. Germline V CDR1 and CDR2: MNHNS, SASEGT. The CDR3 DNA follows: TGTGCCAGCAGTGCCTCGGGACAGACCTACGAGCAGTACTTC. Translating it yields CASSASGQTYEQYF.

There are many counts of this clonotype. The chain recombines TRBV5-1 with TRBJ1-1; 8 nucleotides align to TRBD1. The CDR3 loop spans 15 amino acids. Germline CDR1 and CDR2: SGHRS and YFSETQ. V was pared by 0 bases and J by 1 base, with 2 bases of the junction left unmatched. Written as DNA, the CDR3 is TGCGCCAGCAGCTTGGGGGACAGGAGGAACACTGAAGCTTTCTTT. Translated, it gives CASSLGDRRNTEAFF. The full variable domain, with the rest looked up from reference TRBV5-1 and TRBJ1-1, is KAGVTQTPRYLIKTRGQQVTLSCSPISGHRSVSWYQQTPGQGLQFLFEYFSETQRNKGNFPGRFSGRQFSNSRSEMNVSTLELGDSALYLCASSLGDRRNTEAFFGQGTRLTVV.

This chain links TRBV27 with TRBJ2-2; 9 bases line up with TRBD1. The germline gives CDR1 MNHEY, CDR2 SMNVEV (reference sequence). The CDR3 is 16 amino acids. J gave up 2 bases and V 4 bases, and 5 bases lay outside the gene matches. The CDR3 here is CASSSQGASNTGELFF. CDR3 DNA: TGTGCCAGCAGTTCACAGGGGGCATCTAACACCGGGGAGCTGTTTTTT.

This clonotype has just a few counts. The chain combines TRBV27 with TRBJ2-4; D is perhaps TRBD2 (6 bases). Germline V gene data show CDR1 as MNHEY and CDR2 as SMNVEV (reference sequence). V was clipped by 4 bases and J by 5 bases, with 18 bases between them. CDR3 size: 16 residues. The CDR3 is CASSSQEGGVQNIQYF. CDR3 sequence (DNA): TGTGCCAGCAGTTCCCAGGAAGGAGGGGTCCAAAACATTCAGTACTTC.

This clonotype occurred many times. The V gene is TRBV6-4, the J gene TRBJ2-3; D is unclear. Germline CDR1 is MRHNA and CDR2 is SNTAGT. The CDR3 extends over 19 amino acids. V lost 0 bases to trimming and J lost 0 bases, with 19 bases between them. CDR3 nucleotide sequence: TGTGCCAGCAGTGACTCACCCTATCTGGGCAGACTTAGCACAGATACGCAGTATTTT. Its protein is CASSDSPYLGRLSTDTQYF.

This clonotype was observed a handful of times. V gene TRBV7-2 combines with J gene TRBJ2-3, with 10 bases identical to TRBD2. V was pared by 6 bases and J by 5 bases, with 8 bases of the junction left unmatched. The CDR3 runs to 15 residues. The germline V gene has CDR1 SGHTA and CDR2 FQGNSA. The CDR3 DNA reads TGTGCCAGCAGACAGGGACTAGCGCCCAGAGATACGCAGTATTTT. Protein sequence: CASRQGLAPRDTQYF.

J is TRBJ2-7 and V is TRBV19; weak D call: TRBD1 (5 bases). This CDR3 is built from 13 residues. Trimming shortened V by 4 bases and J by 1 base, and 8 bases separated the two germline ends. Germline V gene data show CDR1 as LNHDA and CDR2 as SQIVND (reference sequence). CDR3 protein: CASSKAGSYEQYF. DNA of the CDR3: TGTGCCAGTAGTAAAGCAGGGTCCTACGAGCAGTACTTC.

The sample holds many counts of this clonotype. The genes are TRBV11-2 and TRBJ1-5, with unresolved D. V lost 5 bases, J lost 0 bases, and 5 bases lay in between. The germline gives CDR1 SGHAT, CDR2 FQNNGV. The CDR3 contains 13 residues. CDR3 sequence: CASSAYSNQPQHF. CDR3 bases: TGTGCCAGCAGCGCATATAGCAATCAGCCCCAGCATTTT.

This clonotype was counted at least ten times. V gene TRBV7-2 combines with J gene TRBJ2-7; no clear D gene. Germline V gives CDR1 SGHTA, CDR2 FQGNSA. This CDR3 is 12 amino acids long. The V end was cut by 5 bases, the J end by 3 bases, with 8 bases between. The chain's CDR3 is CASSVTSYEQYF. As DNA, the CDR3 is TGTGCCAGCAGCGTCACAAGCTACGAGCAGTACTTC. The full variable domain, with the rest looked up from reference TRBV7-2 and TRBJ2-7, is GAGVSQSPSNKVTEKGKDVELRCDPISGHTALYWYRQSLGQGLEFLIYFQGNSAPDKSGLPSDRFSAERTGGSVSTLTIQRTQQEDSAVYLCASSVTSYEQYFGPGTRLTVT.

This clonotype was found many times. The chain has TRBV6-1 and TRBJ1-2; D is unresolved. V gave up 2 bases and J gave up 2 bases, with 6 bases separating them. This CDR3 has 13 amino acids. Germline lookup yields CDR1 MNHNS and CDR2 SASEGT. This CDR3 is CASSEKWNYGYTF. Written as DNA, the CDR3 is TGTGCCAGCAGTGAAAAGTGGAACTATGGCTACACCTTC.

Regarding this clonotype: Here the CDR3 omits its conserved ending phenylalanine or tryptophan, so a read error is the likely source. V gene TRBV7-2 combines with J gene TRBJ2-5, with 8 positions matching TRBD1. The CDR3 has 14 amino acids. Germline V lookup: CDR1 SGHTA, CDR2 FQGNSA. With V trimmed by 5 bases and J by 2 bases, 4 bases remained unmatched. CDR3: CASSTDRAQETQYI. CDR3 nucleotide sequence: TGTGCCAGCAGCACGGACAGGGCGCAAGAGACCCAGTACATC.

This clonotype showed up many times. The rearrangement joins TRBV6-4 to TRBJ2-1; 7 nucleotides agree with TRBD2. The germline V gene has CDR1 MRHNA and CDR2 SNTAGT. The CDR3 loop spans 14 amino acids. V gave up 5 bases and J gave up 5 bases; unmatched junction bases: 6. The CDR3, as DNA: TGTGCCAGCAGTCCCTCCGGGACTAACAATGAGCAGTTCTTC. It is translated as CASSPSGTNNEQFF.

This chain uses TRBV11-2 with TRBJ2-2, with a weak D call TRBD1 (7 bases). V gave up 5 bases and J gave up 7 bases, with 17 bases separating them. The CDR3 runs 15 residues. Germline CDR1 and CDR2: SGHAT and FQNNGV. The CDR3 DNA reads as TGTGCCAGCAGCCTTCAGGGGGGCCTGGGCGGGGAGCTGTTTTTT. As protein: CASSLQGGLGGELFF.